A selection of T cell receptor beta chains follows, all from one sample in a study of blood T cell repertoires in COVID-19. TCRdb's table, derived via immunoSEQ multiplex PCR, lists solely in-frame clones and lacks some. The repertoire holds approximately 140,000 clones, with about 85% as singletons. The sample taken for sequencing was peripheral blood. These receptors were obtained from a human donor in a cohort sampled during active COVID-19. The CDR3 runs from the conserved cysteine through the conserved F or W. Fields, in order: D gene, V gene, J gene, CDR3 protein. The D gene is left open where the match is weak.

>-|TRBV7-7|TRBJ2-1
CASSSSPQLSTDEQFF
>-|TRBV28|TRBJ2-1
CASSKRRAASYNEQFF
>TRBD1|TRBV2|TRBJ1-5
CASSEWRTGNQPQHF
>-|TRBV7-2|TRBJ1-2
CASSTYQLRVNYGYTF
>-|TRBV3-1/TRBV3-2|TRBJ2-1
CASSQAWGAYNEQFF
>-|TRBV29-1|TRBJ1-1
CSAGRTEAFF
>-|TRBV5-1|TRBJ2-5
CASSLGSLQPYQETQYF
>-|TRBV9|TRBJ2-2
CASSAAVTGNTGELFF
>TRBD2|TRBV7-8|TRBJ2-7
CASGLAGIYEQYF
>-|TRBV2|TRBJ1-5
CASSDSPNQPQHF
>-|TRBV6-5|TRBJ2-5
CASMSSGQETQYF
>-|TRBV5-4|TRBJ2-7
CASGSNQNRWQYF
>TRBD1|TRBV19|TRBJ1-2
CASTDPGQGANYGYTF
>TRBD1|TRBV7-7|TRBJ2-7
CASSLAQGASYEQYF
>-|TRBV29-1|TRBJ1-5
CSVSTGDQPQHF
>TRBD2|TRBV18|TRBJ2-1
CASSPASGHNEQFF
>-|TRBV28|TRBJ1-2
CASSSPGAGLYGYTF
>-|TRBV27|TRBJ1-4
CASSPLGGDNEKLFF
>TRBD2|TRBV15|TRBJ2-1
CATAPGLAGDEQFF
>-|TRBV25-1|TRBJ1-4
CASRGTGAATNEKLFF
>-|TRBV21-1|TRBJ2-4
CASRRPADKYKNIQYF
>-|TRBV4-2|TRBJ2-2
CASSQDLWGLRTLQNTGELFF
>-|TRBV2|TRBJ1-3
CASSELQAGNTIYF
>-|TRBV28|TRBJ1-5
CASTSLMGGGGQPQHF
>-|TRBV5-6|TRBJ2-3
CASSLVSGPTDTQYF
>TRBD1|TRBV11-2|TRBJ1-6
CASSSGQVNSPLHF
>TRBD2|TRBV28|TRBJ2-1
CASTTGLAGGYNEQFF
>-|TRBV29-1|TRBJ2-3
CSVPRGSYTDTQYF
>TRBD2|TRBV19|TRBJ2-1
CASSIILAGPNEQFF